These 14 T cell receptor beta chains were all obtained from the same sample, sequenced in a study of blood T cell repertoires in COVID-19. Sequencing used immunoSEQ multiplex PCR; TCRdb keeps in-frame clones, though not all of them. The table lists around 110,000 clones, 70% to 90% of them singletons. Sequences were obtained from peripheral blood. These receptor sequences come from a man aged 50 or older with active or convalescent COVID-19.

The chain couples TRBV18 to TRBJ2-5; D perhaps matches TRBD2 (6 bases). The V gene lost 3 bases and the J gene lost 5 bases, with 10 bases spanning the gap. This CDR3 has 13 residues. From germline, CDR1 is KGHSH and CDR2 LQKENI. The CDR3 spells CASSPGTGETQYF. The CDR3 nucleotides are TGTGCCAGCTCACCGGGGACTGGCGAGACCCAGTACTTC.

The V and J genes are TRBV19 and TRBJ1-5, with a weak D call TRBD1 (6 bases). Deletions cut 6 bases from V and 7 bases from J, with 19 bases between. In germline, CDR1 is LNHDA, CDR2 SQIVND (reference sequence). The CDR3 contains 15 residues. CDR3 coding DNA: TGTGCCAGTAGATTAGCATGGGGGGGCGGGCAGCCCCAGCATTTT. It translates to CASRLAWGGGQPQHF.

This rearrangement joins TRBV6-5 to TRBJ2-2; D gene uncertain. Trimming cost V 11 bases and J 4 bases, with 17 bases left between them. This CDR3 region has 14 residues. From germline, CDR1 is MNHEY and CDR2 SVGAGI. The CDR3 bases are TGTGCCTGCGCCCCCGTGTCGAGCACCGGGGAGCTGTTTTTT. Its protein is CACAPVSSTGELFF.

The chain joins TRBV27 to TRBJ1-2; 7 bases fit TRBD1. CDR3 length equals 14 residues. The V gene end was trimmed by 1 base and the J gene end by 6 bases; junction bases not matched to a gene: 5. Germline V CDR1 and CDR2: MNHEY, SMNVEV (reference sequence). CDR3 DNA: TGTGCCAGCAGTTTATATAGGGGGCGGGATGGCTACACCTTC. Its translation: CASSLYRGRDGYTF.

The V and J genes are TRBV2 and TRBJ2-3; TRBD1 agrees at 9 bases. CDR1 and CDR2 (germline): SNHLY, FYNNEI. CDR3 length: 15 amino acids. The V and J ends lost 4 bases and 3 bases, in that order; junction bases with no gene match: 5. CDR3 loop: CASSADRGATDTQYF. The CDR3 DNA sequence: TGTGCCAGCAGTGCTGACAGGGGGGCGACAGATACGCAGTATTTT.

This rearrangement joins TRBV28 to TRBJ1-5, with D possibly matching TRBD1 (6 bases). This CDR3 has 15 amino acids. CDR1 and CDR2 (germline): MDHEN, SYDVKM. Trimming took off 7 bases at V and 4 bases at J, with 17 bases between the two ends. The CDR3 loop is CASNQFSGTNQPQHF. Written as DNA, the CDR3 is TGTGCCAGCAATCAGTTCAGCGGGACAAATCAGCCCCAGCATTTT.

J is TRBJ2-2 and V is TRBV6-2 or TRBV6-3; 14 bases are shared with TRBD2. With 6 bases clipped from V and 4 bases from J, the junction kept 10 bases outside the gene matches. Germline assignment: CDR1 MNHEY and CDR2 SVGEGT. The length of the CDR3 is 18 residues. CDR3 loop: CASSHHGLAGGSTGELFF. The CDR3, as DNA: TGTGCCAGCAGCCACCACGGACTAGCGGGAGGTTCCACCGGGGAGCTGTTTTTT.

This clone was seen more than once but under ten times. The V gene is TRBV29-1, the J gene TRBJ1-1, with D possibly TRBD1 on 5 matching bases. Trimming removed 6 bases at V and 11 bases at J, with 22 bases between. The CDR3 extends over 13 amino acids. Germline CDR1 SQVTM, CDR2 ANQGSEA. In DNA, the CDR3 is TGCAGCGTGAAGGGACTCCTCTTAGGGCGGGCTTTCTTT. Protein: CSVKGLLLGRAFF.

The V gene is TRBV28, the J gene TRBJ1-2; possibly TRBD1 for D (6 bases). This CDR3 region has 12 residues. Trimming pared 7 bases from V and 4 bases from J, leaving 10 bases between. CDR1 is MDHEN, CDR2 SYDVKM, per germline. The CDR3 spells CASTRDTYGYTF. The CDR3 DNA sequence: TGTGCCAGCACCCGGGACACCTATGGCTACACCTTC.

The chain couples TRBV7-9 to TRBJ1-1; 9 bases agree with TRBD1. J gave up 4 bases and V 5 bases, and 17 bases lay outside the gene matches. Germline values: CDR1 SEHNR, CDR2 FQNEAQ (reference sequence). CDR3 size: 18 residues. The CDR3 spells CASSQQGARFFDTTEAFF. Written as DNA, the CDR3 is TGTGCCAGCAGCCAACAGGGGGCGCGTTTTTTCGATACCACTGAAGCTTTCTTT.

On this clone itself: Within the sample, other DNA sequences also encode this same CDR3. This chain uses TRBV28 with TRBJ2-7; TRBD1 matches 7 bases. The CDR3 has 12 residues. The germline V gene encodes CDR1 MDHEN and CDR2 SYDVKM. J lost 6 bases, V lost 6 bases, and 5 bases had no gene match. CDR3 amino acids: CASSLTGREQYF. CDR3 nucleotide sequence: TGTGCCAGCAGCTTGACAGGGCGCGAGCAGTACTTC.

The chain joins TRBV9 to TRBJ2-1, with D possibly being TRBD2 (6 bases). V lost 2 bases and J 0 bases, leaving 9 bases between the germline ends. This CDR3 comprises 15 residues. Germline V gene sequence: CDR1 SGDLS, CDR2 YYNGEE. The CDR3 DNA sequence: TGTGCCAGCAGCGTTGGCGGGGACTCCTACAATGAGCAGTTCTTC. Its translation is CASSVGGDSYNEQFF.

The rearrangement joins TRBV5-4 to TRBJ2-3; D is perhaps TRBD2 (6 bases). Germline-derived CDR1 and CDR2 are SGHNT and YYREEE (reference sequence). This CDR3 is built from 13 residues. Between the trimmed V and J ends, which lost 3 bases and 4 bases, there was a span of 9 bases. The CDR3 spells CASSYGTSDTQYF. The CDR3 DNA is TGTGCCAGCAGCTACGGGACTTCAGATACGCAGTATTTT.

The gene calls are TRBV11-2 and TRBJ2-5, with 11 bases that match TRBD1. The CDR3 extends over 17 amino acids. V shed 1 base and J 3 bases; nucleotides not matched to a gene: 7. The V gene's germline CDR1 is SGHAT and CDR2 FQNNGV. The CDR3: CASSLGRRTGGEETQYF. The CDR3 DNA follows: TGTGCCAGCAGCTTAGGGAGAAGGACAGGGGGCGAAGAGACCCAGTACTTC.